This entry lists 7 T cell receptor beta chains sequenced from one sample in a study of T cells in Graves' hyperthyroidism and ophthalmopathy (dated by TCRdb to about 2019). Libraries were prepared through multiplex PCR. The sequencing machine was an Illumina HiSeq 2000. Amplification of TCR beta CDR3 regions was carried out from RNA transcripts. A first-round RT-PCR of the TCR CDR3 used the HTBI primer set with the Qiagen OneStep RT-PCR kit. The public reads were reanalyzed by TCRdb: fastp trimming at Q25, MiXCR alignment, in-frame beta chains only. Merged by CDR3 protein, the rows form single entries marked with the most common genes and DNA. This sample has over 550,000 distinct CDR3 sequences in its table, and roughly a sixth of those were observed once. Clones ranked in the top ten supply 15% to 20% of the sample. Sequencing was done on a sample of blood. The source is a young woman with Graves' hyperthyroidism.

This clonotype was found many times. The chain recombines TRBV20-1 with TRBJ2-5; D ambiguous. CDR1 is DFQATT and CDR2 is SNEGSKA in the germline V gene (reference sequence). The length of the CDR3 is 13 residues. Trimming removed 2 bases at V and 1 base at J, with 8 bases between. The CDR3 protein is CSARYRVQETQYF. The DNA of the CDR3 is TGCAGTGCTAGATATAGGGTCCAAGAGACCCAGTACTTC.

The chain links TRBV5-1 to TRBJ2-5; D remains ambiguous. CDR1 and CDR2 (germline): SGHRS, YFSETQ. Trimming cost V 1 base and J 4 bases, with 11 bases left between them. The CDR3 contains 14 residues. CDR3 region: CASSLTRMGETQYF. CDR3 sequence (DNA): TGCGCCAGCAGCTTGACCAGGATGGGAGAGACCCAGTACTTC.

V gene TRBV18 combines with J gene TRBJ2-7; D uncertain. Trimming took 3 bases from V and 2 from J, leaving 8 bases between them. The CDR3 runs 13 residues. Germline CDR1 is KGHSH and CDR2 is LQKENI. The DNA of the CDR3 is TGTGCCAGCTCACCGTATCTCACCTACGAGCAGTACTTC. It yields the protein CASSPYLTYEQYF.

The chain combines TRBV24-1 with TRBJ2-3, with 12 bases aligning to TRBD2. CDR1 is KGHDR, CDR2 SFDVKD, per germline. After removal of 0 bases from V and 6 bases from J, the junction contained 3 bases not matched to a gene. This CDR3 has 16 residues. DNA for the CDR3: TGTGCCACCAGTGATTTGCCTAGCGGGGGGGTGGATACGCAGTATTTT. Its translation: CATSDLPSGGVDTQYF.

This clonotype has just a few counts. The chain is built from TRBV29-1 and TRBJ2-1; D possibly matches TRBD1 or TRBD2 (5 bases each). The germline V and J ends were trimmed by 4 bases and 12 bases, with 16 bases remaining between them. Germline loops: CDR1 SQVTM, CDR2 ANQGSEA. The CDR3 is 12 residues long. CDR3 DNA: TGCAGCGTTGCGGAACTGGGACGGACGCAGTTCTTC. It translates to CSVAELGRTQFF.

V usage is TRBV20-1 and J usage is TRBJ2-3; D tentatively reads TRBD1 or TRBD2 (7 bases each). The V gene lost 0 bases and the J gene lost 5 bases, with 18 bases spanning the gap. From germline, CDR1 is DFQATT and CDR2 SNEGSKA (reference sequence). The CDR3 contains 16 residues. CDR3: CSARDRTGSSGDTQYF. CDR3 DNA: TGCAGTGCTAGAGACCGGACAGGTTCTAGCGGAGATACGCAGTATTTT.

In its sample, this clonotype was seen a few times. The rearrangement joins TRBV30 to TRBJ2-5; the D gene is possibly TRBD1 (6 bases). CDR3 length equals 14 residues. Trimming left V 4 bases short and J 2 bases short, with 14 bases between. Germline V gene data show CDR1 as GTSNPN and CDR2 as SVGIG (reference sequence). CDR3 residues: CAWTGTYIQETQYF. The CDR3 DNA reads TGTGCCTGGACCGGGACATATATTCAAGAGACCCAGTACTTC.